The rows below give T cell receptor beta chains drawn from one sample of a study of blood T cell repertoires in COVID-19. Method: immunoSEQ multiplex PCR; TCRdb's copy keeps in-frame clones and lacks some. The table records about 190,000 clones, roughly 80% of them present only once. Sequenced material: peripheral blood. These receptors were collected from a woman under 40 with acute or convalescent COVID-19. Each CDR3 is given with its conserved first and last residue. Each record gives: clone size, V gene, J gene, CDR3 length, D gene, CDR3 DNA, CDR3 protein. The D gene is left open where the match is weak. The listing skips clone size in some rows; elsewhere it reads once, few, many or a size class.

>NA|TRBV7-9|TRBJ1-3|16|NA
TGTGCCAGCAGCTCCGCCCCGGGACAACTTGGGAACACCATATATTTT
CASSSAPGQLGNTIYF
>NA|TRBV7-9|TRBJ2-2|16|TRBD2
TGTGCCAGCAGCCCCCACTCAGCGGGGGACACCGGGGAGCTGTTTTTT
CASSPHSAGDTGELFF
>NA|TRBV3-1/TRBV3-2|TRBJ1-3|13|TRBD1
TGTGCCAGCAGCCGGGACAGTAGAAACACCATATATTTT
CASSRDSRNTIYF
>NA|TRBV10-2|TRBJ2-5|14|TRBD2
TGCGCCAGCAGTCGTAGCGGGTCGGGAGAGACCCAGTACTTC
CASSRSGSGETQYF
>once|TRBV19|TRBJ1-1|14|TRBD1
TGTGCCAGTAGTAGCAGGGGGCCCAACACTGAAGCTTTCTTT
CASSSRGPNTEAFF
>NA|TRBV10-3|TRBJ2-7|15|TRBD2
TGTGCCATCAGTGACTTGACTAGCGGGGGGTTCGAGCAGTACTTC
CAISDLTSGGFEQYF
>NA|TRBV2|TRBJ1-5|14|TRBD1
TGTGCCAGCATGGACAGGACAACCAGTCAGCCCCAGCATTTT
CASMDRTTSQPQHF
>NA|TRBV24-1|TRBJ2-5|13|TRBD1
TGTGCCACCAGCGACAGGGACCAAGAGACCCAGTACTTC
CATSDRDQETQYF
>once|TRBV20-1|TRBJ1-2|14|TRBD1
TGCAGTGCTAGTCGTACAGGGGGCGCCTATGGCTACACCTTC
CSASRTGGAYGYTF
>NA|TRBV7-2|TRBJ1-5|16|TRBD1
TGTGCCAGCAGCTTAGTTGGACAGGGGGGGTATCAGCCCCAGCATTTT
CASSLVGQGGYQPQHF
>NA|TRBV28|TRBJ1-2|10|NA
TGTGCCAGCAGAAGGGGGGGCTACACCTTC
CASRRGGYTF
>NA|TRBV30|TRBJ2-7|13|NA
TGTGCCTGGTCCAGGGCCGGTATCTACGAGCAGTACTTC
CAWSRAGIYEQYF
>NA|TRBV4-1|TRBJ1-6|16|TRBD1
TGCGCCAGCAGCCGTAACACGGGACAGTTAAATTCACCCCTCCACTTT
CASSRNTGQLNSPLHF
>NA|TRBV28|TRBJ1-4|22|NA
TGTGCCAGCAGTTTATTATTCCATTTCCCCACCGGACAGACTGCAACTAATGAAAAACTGTTTTTT
CASSLLFHFPTGQTATNEKLFF
>NA|TRBV2|TRBJ2-7|14|TRBD2
TGTGCCAGCAGTGACCTAGCGGGTGCCTACGAGCAGTACTTC
CASSDLAGAYEQYF
>NA|TRBV27|TRBJ1-2|15|TRBD1
TGTGCCAGCCAGCGGAGGACAGGGTCTAACTATGGCTACACCTTC
CASQRRTGSNYGYTF